Following are 5 T cell receptor beta chains from one sample sequenced in a study of siplizumab effects on memory and regulatory T cells. The assay was immunoSEQ multiplex PCR, and TCRdb's table has in-frame clones only and misses some. The sample yields roughly 93,000 clones, around 94% seen once. The sequenced sample consisted of non-Treg CD4+ T cells sorted from blood. These receptors were obtained from a human donor in good health.

This clone was counted a single time. The chain recombines TRBV2 with TRBJ2-2; TRBD1 matches at 8 bases. J gave up 1 base and V 8 bases, and 6 bases lay outside the gene matches. The CDR3 extends over 15 amino acids. Germline lookup yields CDR1 SNHLY and CDR2 FYNNEI. The chain's CDR3 is CASRTGPENTGELFF. CDR3 DNA: TGTGCCAGCCGGACAGGGCCGGAGAACACCGGGGAGCTGTTTTTT.

This chain uses TRBV30 with TRBJ1-4, with D uncertain. This CDR3 contains 13 residues. V dropped 1 base and J dropped 10 bases, with 13 bases sitting between them. Germline-derived CDR1 and CDR2 are GTSNPN and SVGIG (reference sequence). CDR3: CAWSEGLKGKLFF. Here the CDR3 DNA reads TGTGCCTGGAGTGAGGGCCTAAAGGGAAAACTGTTTTTT.

This chain links TRBV28 with TRBJ2-7, with 9 bases fitting TRBD1. There are 12 residues in the CDR3. Germline V gene data show CDR1 as MDHEN and CDR2 as SYDVKM. The CDR3, as DNA: TGTGTCACCGGGACAGGGTCTTACGAGCAGTACTTC. Its translation: CVTGTGSYEQYF.

The CDR3 sequence: CASSPTSGVGGSPLHF. The CDR3, as DNA: TGTGCCAGCAGCCCCACATCAGGGGTCGGGGGTTCACCCCTCCACTTT. This chain connects TRBV9 to TRBJ1-6, with D tentatively TRBD1 (6 bases). Germline CDR1 reads SGDLS; CDR2 reads YYNGEE. This CDR3 has 16 amino acids. The V end lost 4 bases, the J end lost 9 bases, and 20 bases lay between the germline ends.

The V and J genes are TRBV15 and TRBJ2-2; maybe TRBD1 (6 bases). V was clipped by 3 bases and J by 1 base, with 12 bases between them. Looked up from germline, CDR1 is LNHNV and CDR2 is YYDKDF (reference sequence). The CDR3 has 16 residues. CDR3 amino acids: CATSRGWTENTGELFF. The CDR3 DNA sequence: TGTGCCACCAGCAGGGGATGGACAGAGAACACCGGGGAGCTGTTTTTT.